These 27 T cell receptor beta chains were all obtained from the same sample, sequenced in a study of metastatic and nonmetastatic thyroid tumors. No patient received treatment before thyroid surgery. MiXCR reprocessed the PCR reads for TCRdb. The sample includes approximately 65,000 clones, 4% to 4.5% of them seen just once. Material for sequencing was blood. These receptor sequences come from a female donor with papillary thyroid cancer or a benign thyroid nodule (not recorded which). Some clones in this sample may be carry-over from other donors' samples.

This clone has a handful of counts. A read error is possible here, since a much larger clone lies one base away. Because it lacks the conserved phenylalanine or tryptophan at the end, this CDR3 is likely a read error. The chain employs TRBV3-1 and TRBJ2-7; 10 bases match TRBD1. The CDR3 length is 15 residues. The J segment lost 6 bases and the V segment lost 0 bases, leaving 5 bases of the junction unmatched. Germline values: CDR1 LGHDT, CDR2 YNNKEL (reference sequence). CDR3 sequence reads: CASSQDPGQGREQYL. The CDR3 region has the DNA TGTGCCAGCAGCCAAGACCCGGGACAGGGGCGCGAGCAGTACCTC.

This clone showed up just a few times. The rearrangement links TRBV18 to TRBJ1-1; D unclear. The CDR3 has 16 amino acids. Per germline, CDR1 KGHSH and CDR2 LQKENI. V was cut by 2 bases and J by 4 bases, with 17 bases left in between. The CDR3 DNA sequence: TGTGCCAGCTCACCAGTGATTTTGGTGGGCGGCACTGAAGCTTTCTTT. It yields the protein CASSPVILVGGTEAFF.

This chain links TRBV6-5 with TRBJ2-7; a weak D match, TRBD2 (5 bases). The length of the CDR3 is 14 residues. V was cut by 1 base and J by 2 bases, with 9 bases left in between. The germline CDR1 and CDR2 sequences are MNHEY and SVGAGI. The CDR3 reads CASSYYGEPYEQYF. In DNA form, the CDR3 reads TGTGCCAGCAGTTACTACGGGGAACCCTACGAGCAGTACTTC.

This clone was recorded at least ten times. CDR3 coding DNA: TGTGCCAGCAGCTTAGGAAGCTCCTACAATGAGCAGTTCTTC. This translates into CASSLGSSYNEQFF. This rearrangement joins TRBV11-2 to TRBJ2-1; D unclear. CDR3 length equals 14 residues. The germline V gene has CDR1 SGHAT and CDR2 FQNNGV. V was clipped by 1 base and J by 0 bases, with 4 bases between them.

In its sample, this clone was seen a few times. A much larger clone differs from this one at a single base, so this may be a read error. Other nucleotide sequences in the sample specify the same CDR3. V and J are TRBV18 and TRBJ2-2; no reliable D call. V was clipped by 3 bases and J by 1 base, with 6 bases between them. Looked up from germline, CDR1 is KGHSH and CDR2 is LQKENI. The CDR3 sequence is 14 residues long. The CDR3 sequence is CASSPGMNTGELFF. The CDR3 DNA reads as TGTGCCAGCTCACCTGGGATGAACACCGGGGAGCTGTTTTTT.

This clone appeared a few times. The chain employs TRBV11-3 and TRBJ1-1, with D hard to call. The germline CDR1 and CDR2 sequences are SGHNT and YENEEA. The CDR3 has 13 residues. V was pared by 6 bases and J by 11 bases, with 19 bases between. The CDR3 here is CASSYVTALRAFF. Written as DNA, the CDR3 is TGTGCCAGCAGTTATGTGACGGCCCTCCGGGCTTTCTTT.

This clone came up many times. The chain links TRBV5-6 to TRBJ1-1, with 8 bases identical to TRBD1. The CDR3 is 12 residues long. Germline V lookup: CDR1 SGHDT, CDR2 YYEEEE. V lost 5 bases to trimming and J lost 8 bases; unmatched junction nucleotides: 5. In DNA, the CDR3 is TGTGCCAGCAGATACGACAGGGGAGAAGCTTTCTTT. Translating gives CASRYDRGEAFF.

Concerning this clone itself: One junction end disagrees with the germline gene, perhaps due to a read error. The chain employs TRBV20-1 and TRBJ2-2, with 12 bases that match TRBD2. The CDR3 has 15 amino acids. Germline values: CDR1 DFQATT, CDR2 SNEGSKA (reference sequence). CDR3 in DNA: TGCATTGCCAACCCGGGACTAGCGGGCATCGGGGAGCTTTTTTTT. It codes for CIANPGLAGIGELFF.

This clone was observed many times. The J gene is TRBJ2-1, the V gene TRBV5-1, with D uncertain. CDR3 length equals 17 residues. Germline V CDR1 and CDR2: SGHRS, YFSETQ. Trimming took off 3 bases at V and 0 bases at J, with 16 bases between the two ends. The CDR3 reads CASSSSLAESSYNEQFF. DNA of the CDR3: TGCGCCAGCAGCTCGAGCCTGGCGGAGAGCTCCTACAATGAGCAGTTCTTC.

With respect to this clone: A much larger clone differs from this one at a single base, so this may be a read error. This sample also contains other DNA sequences that code for the same CDR3. The chain recombines TRBV29-1 with TRBJ2-2; D is uncertain. CDR3 length equals 15 residues. V was shortened by 5 bases and J by 0 bases, with 13 bases between the two germline ends. In germline, CDR1 is SQVTM, CDR2 ANQGSEA. CDR3 in amino acids: CSVRFLAANTGELFF. The CDR3 nucleotides are TGCAGCGTTCGTTTTCTCGCGGCGAACACCGGGGAGCTGTTTTTT.

This clone occurred many times. The genes are TRBV6-1 and TRBJ2-2, with D perhaps TRBD2 (5 bases). V lost 6 bases, J lost 3 bases, and 8 bases lay in between. This CDR3 region has 13 residues. Germline-derived CDR1 and CDR2 are MNHNS and SASEGT. The DNA for the CDR3 is TGTGCCAGCAGGAGGGTGGACACCGGGGAGCTGTTTTTT. Its protein product is CASRRVDTGELFF.

Many counts were recorded for this clone. The chain is built from TRBV3-1 and TRBJ1-4; 8 nucleotides match TRBD1. The ends lost 4 bases at V and 7 bases at J; junction bases unmatched: 2. The CDR3 extends over 13 amino acids. Germline V gene lookup returns CDR1 LGHDT and CDR2 YNNKEL (reference sequence). The CDR3 region is CASSPGQGEKLFF. CDR3 bases: TGTGCCAGCAGCCCCGGACAGGGTGAAAAACTGTTTTTT. The whole variable domain, filled in from reference TRBV3-1 and TRBJ1-4, reads DTAVSQTPKYLVTQMGNDKSIKCEQNLGHDTMYWYKQDSKKFLKIMFSYNNKELIINETVPNRFSPKSPDKAHLNLHINSLELGDSAVYFCASSPGQGEKLFFGSGTQLSVL.

This clone has just a few counts. CDR3 amino acids: CASSLVWGTEAFF. The CDR3, as DNA: TGTGCCAGCAGCTTAGTTTGGGGCACTGAAGCTTTCTTT. The V gene is TRBV11-2, the J gene TRBJ1-1; no firm D call. Trimming left V 1 base short and J 4 bases short, with 7 bases between. The CDR3 is made up of 13 amino acids. The germline gives CDR1 SGHAT, CDR2 FQNNGV.

This clone was seen repeatedly, ten times or more. V gene TRBV30 combines with J gene TRBJ1-2, with a weak D call TRBD1 (6 bases). The V and J ends lost 3 bases and 4 bases respectively, with 24 bases between them. This CDR3 spans 17 amino acids. Looked up from germline, CDR1 is GTSNPN and CDR2 is SVGIG (reference sequence). The CDR3 nucleotides read TGTGCCTGGAGCAGAGGGGGGCAAGGACAAGGGTTCTATGGCTACACCTTC. This translates into CAWSRGGQGQGFYGYTF.

This clone has a count of ten or more. The V gene is TRBV20-1, the J gene TRBJ2-6; no clear D gene. This CDR3 has 15 residues. V lost 5 bases and J lost 1, with 12 bases in between. Germline lookup yields CDR1 DFQATT and CDR2 SNEGSKA (reference sequence). The CDR3 DNA follows: TGCAGTGCTCATAAGAGGATTTCTGGGGCCAACGTCCTGACTTTC. This codes for CSAHKRISGANVLTF.

Ten or more counts support this clone. The V and J genes are TRBV7-2 and TRBJ2-1; either TRBD1 or TRBD2 may fit D (6 bases each). CDR3 length: 15 residues. The V end lost 5 bases, the J end lost 3 bases, and 14 bases lay between the germline ends. Germline V gene sequence: CDR1 SGHTA, CDR2 FQGNSA. CDR3 sequence: CASSPTGDNYNEQFF. The CDR3 coding sequence is TGTGCCAGCAGCCCCACGGGGGACAACTACAATGAGCAGTTCTTC.

Many counts were recorded for this clone. The rearrangement joins TRBV11-3 to TRBJ2-1, with 14 bases matching TRBD2. The CDR3 has 21 residues. The germline CDR1 and CDR2 sequences are SGHNT and YENEEA. V shed 4 bases and J 0 bases; nucleotides not matched to a gene: 14. The CDR3: CASSSSGTSGRGRFSYNEQFF. The CDR3 DNA reads TGTGCCAGCAGCTCATCCGGGACTAGCGGGAGAGGACGCTTCTCCTACAATGAGCAGTTCTTC.

This clone was found many times. Other DNA sequences in the sample encode the same CDR3. The chain is built from TRBV28 and TRBJ1-2; 7 nucleotides line up with TRBD1. Germline V gene lookup returns CDR1 MDHEN and CDR2 SYDVKM. V lost 4 bases, J lost 11 bases, and 16 bases stayed unmatched. CDR3 length: 15 residues. In DNA form, the CDR3 reads TGTGCCAGCAGTTGGGGAGGGGGCGGATCAATAGGGTACACCTTC. Translation: CASSWGGGGSIGYTF.

Ten or more counts support this clone. The chain recombines TRBV3-1 with TRBJ2-6; no reliable D call. The germline CDR1 and CDR2 sequences are LGHDT and YNNKEL (reference sequence). V was cut by 2 bases and J by 0 bases, with 5 bases left in between. CDR3 length: 15 amino acids. CDR3 coding DNA: TGTGCCAGCAGCCAACTGACCTCTGGGGCCAACGTCCTGACTTTC. The encoded protein is CASSQLTSGANVLTF. The full variable domain, in which reference TRBV3-1 and TRBJ2-6 provide the parts outside the CDR3, is DTAVSQTPKYLVTQMGNDKSIKCEQNLGHDTMYWYKQDSKKFLKIMFSYNNKELIINETVPNRFSPKSPDKAHLNLHINSLELGDSAVYFCASSQLTSGANVLTFGAGSRLTVL.

The chain has TRBV28 and TRBJ1-6, with a tentative D call TRBD1 (5 bases). Germline assignment: CDR1 MDHEN and CDR2 SYDVKM. The CDR3 has 13 amino acids. V lost 6 bases and J lost 6, with 9 bases in between. The CDR3 reads CASRYDSNSPLHF. The DNA for the CDR3 is TGTGCCAGCAGATATGACAGTAATTCACCCCTCCACTTT.

This clone has at least ten counts. The V and J genes are TRBV6-1 and TRBJ1-5; TRBD1 agrees at 8 bases. CDR1 and CDR2 from the germline V gene are MNHNS and SASEGT. The CDR3 covers 14 residues. Trimming removed 9 bases from V and 6 bases from J; junction bases left unmatched: 10. In DNA, the CDR3 is TGTGCCAGTCGACAGGGGTCTTGGATTCAGCCCCAGCATTTT. This translates into CASRQGSWIQPQHF.

This clone showed up just a few times. Possible read error: a much larger clone is one base away. The CDR3 sequence is CSGQHNTEAFF. In nucleotides, the CDR3 is TGCAGTGGCCAACATAACACTGAAGCTTTCTTT. This chain links TRBV20-1 with TRBJ1-1; D is unclear. Looked up from germline, CDR1 is DFQATT and CDR2 is SNEGSKA (reference sequence). With 7 bases removed from V and 2 bases from J, the gap between germline ends came to 8 bases. This CDR3 has 11 amino acids.

This clone was seen repeatedly, ten times or more. This chain connects TRBV7-3 to TRBJ2-3; weak D call: TRBD2 (7 bases). The V end was cut by 5 bases, the J end by 2 bases, with 14 bases between. CDR3 length: 15 amino acids. Germline V gene lookup returns CDR1 SGHTA and CDR2 FQGTGA. DNA for the CDR3: TGTGCCAGCAGCGGGCGAGGGGGGGACACAGATACGCAGTATTTT. Translating it yields CASSGRGGDTDTQYF.

This clone was found many times. The V and J genes are TRBV30 and TRBJ1-5, with TRBD1 as a possible D gene (6 bases). V lost 4 bases, J lost 3 bases, and 16 bases lay in between. Per the germline V gene, CDR1 is GTSNPN and CDR2 is SVGIG (reference sequence). CDR3 length equals 15 residues. Here the CDR3 DNA reads TGTGCCTGGAAACCGGGGGGGGCCAACAATCAGCCCCAGCATTTT. Its protein product is CAWKPGGANNQPQHF.

There are many counts of this clone. V and J are TRBV20-1 and TRBJ2-2; D gene uncertain. The germline V and J ends were trimmed by 2 bases and 6 bases, with 10 bases remaining between them. Per germline, CDR1 DFQATT and CDR2 SNEGSKA (reference sequence). The CDR3 runs 13 residues. CDR3 loop: CSARPLGPGELFF. CDR3 sequence (DNA): TGCAGTGCTAGACCACTCGGCCCCGGGGAGCTGTTTTTT.

V gene TRBV4-1 combines with J gene TRBJ1-4; D unclear. With 0 bases removed from V and 5 bases from J, the gap between germline ends came to 16 bases. CDR3 length: 17 residues. The germline V gene encodes CDR1 MGHRA and CDR2 YSYEKL. The CDR3 sequence: CASSQDAFSGPNEKLFF. CDR3 nucleotide sequence: TGCGCCAGCAGCCAAGACGCCTTTTCGGGTCCCAATGAAAAACTGTTTTTT.

This clone was recorded many times. The chain uses TRBV6-1 and TRBJ2-5; no firm D call. Between the trimmed V and J ends, which lost 5 bases and 11 bases, there was a span of 12 bases. The CDR3 consists of 11 residues. The germline V gene has CDR1 MNHNS and CDR2 SASEGT. The CDR3 here is CASSLQRSQYF. For the CDR3, the DNA is TGTGCCAGCAGTCTTCAAAGATCTCAGTACTTC.